One sample yielded the 16 T cell receptor beta chains listed below, sequenced in a study of blood T cell repertoires in COVID-19. Some clones are missing from TCRdb's copy, which holds only in-frame ones; the method was immunoSEQ multiplex PCR. The repertoire holds about 280,000 clones, with 80% to 90% as singletons. Sequencing used PBMCs or T cells enriched from blood (not recorded which). All receptors derive from a woman in her 30s with acute COVID-19.

This chain links TRBV4-3 with TRBJ2-6; TRBD1 aligns across 11 bases. The CDR3 runs to 20 residues. Per germline, CDR1 LGHNA and CDR2 YSLEER. With 1 base clipped from V and 2 bases from J, the junction kept 10 bases outside the gene matches. CDR3 sequence (DNA): TGCGCCAGCAGCCAAGTTAATTTTGGACAGGGGGCTCCTGGGGCCAACGTCCTGACTTTC. This encodes CASSQVNFGQGAPGANVLTF.

V usage is TRBV28 and J usage is TRBJ1-4, with 7 bases aligning to TRBD1. CDR3 length: 14 amino acids. CDR1 is MDHEN and CDR2 is SYDVKM in the germline V gene. With V trimmed by 10 bases and J by 0 bases, 5 bases remained unmatched. CDR3 sequence (DNA): TGTGCCACCGGGGACAGCCCAACTAATGAAAAACTGTTTTTT. Translated: CATGDSPTNEKLFF.

J is TRBJ2-1 and V is TRBV4-1; the D gene is possibly TRBD1 (7 bases). This CDR3 has 19 residues. Germline CDR1 and CDR2: MGHRA and YSYEKL. V lost 5 bases and J 0 bases, leaving 23 bases between the germline ends. CDR3 loop: CASSAPGLKRDSSYNEQFF. The CDR3 DNA is TGCGCCAGCAGCGCCCCGGGACTCAAAAGGGACAGCTCCTACAATGAGCAGTTCTTC.

The rearrangement joins TRBV7-2 to TRBJ2-1, with TRBD2 matching 9 bases. Trimming took 0 bases from V and 7 from J; bases not matched to a gene: 10. Germline loops: CDR1 SGHTA, CDR2 FQGNSA. CDR3 size: 17 residues. The CDR3 DNA reads TGTGCCAGCAGCTTAGCTCTTCCGGGACTAGCTGGGAATGAGCAGTTCTTC. Translated, it gives CASSLALPGLAGNEQFF.

The V call is TRBV5-1, the J call TRBJ2-3, with D unresolved. From germline, CDR1 is SGHRS and CDR2 YFSETQ. The CDR3 contains 12 residues. Between the trimmed V and J ends, which lost 2 bases and 3 bases, there was a span of 4 bases. The CDR3 protein is CASSFSTDTQYF. For the CDR3, the DNA is TGCGCCAGCAGCTTTAGTACAGATACGCAGTATTTT.

This chain uses TRBV7-9 with TRBJ2-1, with D tentatively TRBD2 (5 bases). Germline V gene sequence: CDR1 SEHNR, CDR2 FQNEAQ (reference sequence). Trimming removed 6 bases from V and 6 bases from J, with 15 bases in between. CDR3 size: 14 residues. The CDR3 DNA is TGTGCCAGCAGTAGGGAGAGGATCGGCAATGAGCAGTTCTTC. It codes for CASSRERIGNEQFF.

The rearrangement uses TRBV19 and TRBJ2-7, with 7 bases that match TRBD2. CDR1 and CDR2 (germline): LNHDA, SQIVND (reference sequence). Germline trimming cut 1 base from V and 0 bases from J; bases unmatched to any gene: 15. This CDR3 spans 19 amino acids. The CDR3 is CASSIASFRAGEGSYEQYF. The CDR3 nucleotides read TGTGCCAGTAGTATAGCCTCCTTCCGGGCGGGGGAGGGCTCCTACGAGCAGTACTTC.

The chain recombines TRBV28 with TRBJ2-1; 7 nucleotides align to TRBD2. CDR1 and CDR2 (germline): MDHEN, SYDVKM. This CDR3 is 12 amino acids long. After removal of 6 bases from V and 6 bases from J, the junction contained 2 bases not matched to a gene. CDR3 sequence: CASSTSVNEQFF. The CDR3 coding sequence is TGTGCCAGCAGCACTAGCGTCAATGAGCAGTTCTTC.

The V gene is TRBV7-8, the J gene TRBJ2-2; 10 bases are shared with TRBD2. The CDR3 sequence is 15 residues long. V shed 2 bases, J shed 7 bases, and the junction held 4 bases outside the gene matches. From germline, CDR1 is SGHVS and CDR2 FQNEAQ. The CDR3 region is CASSLLAGVNGELFF. For the CDR3, the DNA is TGTGCCAGCAGCTTACTAGCGGGAGTTAACGGGGAGCTGTTTTTT.

This clone was counted a single time. This chain uses TRBV15 with TRBJ1-2, with D uncertain. The CDR3 length is 14 residues. Germline CDR1 reads LNHNV; CDR2 reads YYDKDF (reference sequence). The germline V and J ends were trimmed by 3 bases and 4 bases, with 12 bases remaining between them. In DNA form, the CDR3 reads TGTGCCACCAGCAGTCCGGGTGTCAGCTATGGCTACACCTTC. Residues: CATSSPGVSYGYTF.

The chain carries TRBV5-6 and TRBJ2-7, with 7 bases aligning to TRBD1. Germline V CDR1 and CDR2: SGHDT, YYEEEE. The CDR3 length is 16 residues. V gave up 4 bases and J gave up 0 bases; unmatched junction bases: 10. CDR3 nucleotide sequence: TGTGCCAGCAGCGCGGCCCCCGACAGGGCCTCCTACGAGCAGTACTTC. It codes for CASSAAPDRASYEQYF.

This clone has just one count. This chain joins TRBV6-5 and TRBJ2-7, with 9 bases that match TRBD2. Looked up from germline, CDR1 is MNHEY and CDR2 is SVGAGI. The CDR3 sequence is 16 residues long. V dropped 2 bases and J dropped 6; count of bases not matched to a gene: 11. The CDR3 region has the DNA TGTGCCAGCAGTTACGACCCCGGGACTAGCAGGCTCGAGCAGTACTTC. Translating it yields CASSYDPGTSRLEQYF.

The chain combines TRBV15 with TRBJ2-2; 10 bases agree with TRBD1. CDR1 and CDR2 (germline): LNHNV, YYDKDF (reference sequence). V gave up 5 bases and J gave up 3 bases; unmatched junction bases: 3. The CDR3 length is 15 residues. CDR3 DNA: TGTGCCACCAGCCGCGGACAGGGGGACACCGGGGAGCTGTTTTTT. Protein sequence: CATSRGQGDTGELFF.

The chain has TRBV27 and TRBJ1-1, with D possibly matching TRBD1 (5 bases). Germline V gene sequence: CDR1 MNHEY, CDR2 SMNVEV (reference sequence). This CDR3 region has 14 residues. The V end lost 2 bases, the J end lost 5 bases, and 12 bases lay between the germline ends. Here the CDR3 DNA reads TGTGCCAGCAGTTTAGGTACCACAGGTACTGAAGCTTTCTTT. Amino acids: CASSLGTTGTEAFF.

The V and J genes are TRBV5-1 and TRBJ2-7; 9 bases match TRBD1. The length of the CDR3 is 15 residues. After removal of 4 bases from V and 4 bases from J, the junction contained 9 bases not matched to a gene. Germline V gene lookup returns CDR1 SGHRS and CDR2 YFSETQ. Here the CDR3 DNA reads TGCGCCAGCAGCCCGGCAGGGGGGACAGGGTACGAGCAGTACTTC. Its translation is CASSPAGGTGYEQYF. Drawing the rest from reference TRBV5-1 and TRBJ2-7, the complete variable domain is KAGVTQTPRYLIKTRGQQVTLSCSPISGHRSVSWYQQTPGQGLQFLFEYFSETQRNKGNFPGRFSGRQFSNSRSEMNVSTLELGDSALYLCASSPAGGTGYEQYFGPGTRLTVT.

The chain has TRBV3-1 (or the pseudogene TRBV3-2) and TRBJ1-6, with D perhaps matching TRBD1 (5 bases). The CDR3 is made up of 14 amino acids. From germline, CDR1 is LGHDT and CDR2 YNNKEL (reference sequence). Trimming shortened V by 4 bases and J by 8 bases, and 12 bases separated the two germline ends. The CDR3 DNA follows: TGTGCCAGCAGCCCCAAGACAGAGGATTCACCCCTCCACTTT. It yields the protein CASSPKTEDSPLHF.